The clone carrying this T cell receptor (beta chain) was counted only a few times. Antigen unknown. This sample was included in a study of response to subunit inactivated influenza vaccine. Via MiXCR, TCRdb re-called the RT-PCR reads, giving one row per CDR3 protein. The data show fewer than 750,000 distinct CDR3 sequences, with around 15% seen just once and around 10% held by the top ten. The CDR3 contains 12 residues. Germline lookup yields CDR1 SQVTM and CDR2 ANQGSEA. V trimming: 3 bases; J trimming: 14 bases; junction bases outside the gene matches: 8. General study results and limits: Authors suggested each seasonal flu vaccination may recruit only limited numbers of new T cells.

The sequenced sample was PBMCs from blood, obtained less than 13 days after vaccination. The receptor was derived from a man aged 45 to 65 who received an inactivated influenza vaccine. The V and J genes are TRBV29-1 and TRBJ2-3, with TRBD1 matching over 10 bases. The CDR3 is CSVEGQTGGGYF. As DNA, the CDR3 is TGCAGCGTTGAGGGTCAGACAGGGGGCGGGTATTTT.